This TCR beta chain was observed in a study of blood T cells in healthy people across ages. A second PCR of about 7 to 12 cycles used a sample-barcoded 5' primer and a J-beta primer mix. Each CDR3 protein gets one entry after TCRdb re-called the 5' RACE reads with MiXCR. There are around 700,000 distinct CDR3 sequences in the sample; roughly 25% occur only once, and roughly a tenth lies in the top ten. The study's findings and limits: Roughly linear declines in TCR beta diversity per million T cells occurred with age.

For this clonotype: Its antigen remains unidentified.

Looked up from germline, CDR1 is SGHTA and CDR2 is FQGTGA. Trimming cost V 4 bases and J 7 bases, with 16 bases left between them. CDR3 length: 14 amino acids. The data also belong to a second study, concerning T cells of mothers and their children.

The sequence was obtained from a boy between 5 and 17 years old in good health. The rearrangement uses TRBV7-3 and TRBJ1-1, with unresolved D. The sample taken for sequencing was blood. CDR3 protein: CASSSSGGDGEAFF. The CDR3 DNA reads TGTGCCAGCAGCTCATCAGGCGGGGATGGTGAAGCTTTCTTT.